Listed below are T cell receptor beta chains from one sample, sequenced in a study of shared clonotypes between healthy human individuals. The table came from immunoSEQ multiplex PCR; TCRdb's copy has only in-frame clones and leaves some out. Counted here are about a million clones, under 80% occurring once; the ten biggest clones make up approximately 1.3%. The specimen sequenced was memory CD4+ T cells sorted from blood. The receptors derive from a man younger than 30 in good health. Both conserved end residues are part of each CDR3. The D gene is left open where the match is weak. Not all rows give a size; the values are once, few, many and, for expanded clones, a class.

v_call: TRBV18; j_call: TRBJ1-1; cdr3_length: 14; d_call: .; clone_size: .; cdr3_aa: CASLQSSMNTEAFF; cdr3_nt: TGTGCCAGCCTACAGTCCTCCATGAACACTGAAGCTTTCTTT
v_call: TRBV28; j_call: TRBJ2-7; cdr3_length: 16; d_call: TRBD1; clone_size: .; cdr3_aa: CASTSLGGQGTYEQYF; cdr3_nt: TGTGCCAGCACCTCTTTAGGGGGACAGGGGACCTACGAGCAGTACTTC
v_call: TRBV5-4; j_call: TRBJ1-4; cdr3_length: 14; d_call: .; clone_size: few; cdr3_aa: CASSLGISNEKLFF; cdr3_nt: TGTGCCAGCAGCCTCGGGATAAGTAATGAAAAACTGTTTTTT
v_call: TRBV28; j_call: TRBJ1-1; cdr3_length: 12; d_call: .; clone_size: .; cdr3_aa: CASSLPYTEAFF; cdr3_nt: TGTGCCAGTTCTCTACCGTACACTGAAGCTTTCTTT
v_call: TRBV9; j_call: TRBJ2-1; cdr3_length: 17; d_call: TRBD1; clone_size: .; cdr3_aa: CASALGTGKSIENEQFF; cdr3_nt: TGTGCCAGCGCGCTTGGGACAGGTAAAAGTATCGAGAATGAGCAGTTCTTC
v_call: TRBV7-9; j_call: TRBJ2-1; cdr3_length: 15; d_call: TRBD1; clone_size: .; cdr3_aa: CASSPGVQGTDEQFF; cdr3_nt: TGTGCCAGCAGCCCCGGGGTACAGGGGACCGATGAGCAGTTCTTC
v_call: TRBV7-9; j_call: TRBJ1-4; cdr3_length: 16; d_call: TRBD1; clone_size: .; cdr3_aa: CASSLGPGGSEEKLFF; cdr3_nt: TGTGCCAGCAGCTTAGGCCCAGGGGGCTCAGAGGAAAAACTGTTTTTT
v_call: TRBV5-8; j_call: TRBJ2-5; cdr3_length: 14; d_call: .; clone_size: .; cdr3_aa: CASSFGRAGETQYF; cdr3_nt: TGTGCCAGCAGCTTCGGCAGGGCGGGGGAGACCCAGTACTTC
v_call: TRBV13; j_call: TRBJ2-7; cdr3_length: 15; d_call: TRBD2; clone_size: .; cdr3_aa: CASSTRTSGAYEQYF; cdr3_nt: TGTGCCAGCAGCACCCGGACTAGCGGAGCATACGAGCAGTACTTC
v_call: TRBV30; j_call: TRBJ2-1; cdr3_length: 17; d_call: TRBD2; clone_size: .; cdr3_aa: CAWSGSSSGRAVNEQFF; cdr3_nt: TGTGCCTGGAGTGGTTCCTCTAGCGGGAGGGCCGTCAATGAGCAGTTCTTC
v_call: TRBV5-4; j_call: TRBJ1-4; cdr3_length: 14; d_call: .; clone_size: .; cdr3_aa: CASSLFGQNEKLFF; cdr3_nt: TGTGCCAGCAGCTTGTTCGGACAGAATGAAAAACTGTTTTTT
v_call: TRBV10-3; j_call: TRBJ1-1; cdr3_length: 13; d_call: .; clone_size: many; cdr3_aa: CAISGGVNTEAFF; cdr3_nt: TGTGCCATCAGTGGAGGGGTGAACACTGAAGCTTTCTTT
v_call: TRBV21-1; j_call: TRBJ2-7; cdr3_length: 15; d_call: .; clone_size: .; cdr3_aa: CASSKTSVPDYEQYF; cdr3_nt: TGTGCCAGCAGCAAGACTAGCGTCCCTGATTACGAGCAGTACTTC
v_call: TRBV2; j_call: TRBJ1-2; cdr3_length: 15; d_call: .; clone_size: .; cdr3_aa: CASSDNFFTNYGYTF; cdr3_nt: TGTGCCAGCAGTGATAACTTTTTCACTAACTATGGCTACACCTTC
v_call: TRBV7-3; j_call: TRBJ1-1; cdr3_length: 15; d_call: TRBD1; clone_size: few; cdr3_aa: CASSPGTVRNTEAFF; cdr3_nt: TGTGCCAGCAGCCCAGGGACAGTGCGGAACACTGAAGCTTTCTTT
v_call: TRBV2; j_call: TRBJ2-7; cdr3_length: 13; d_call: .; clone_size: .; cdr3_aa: CASSEVTVYEQYF; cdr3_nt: TGTGCCAGCAGTGAAGTGACAGTTTACGAGCAGTACTTC
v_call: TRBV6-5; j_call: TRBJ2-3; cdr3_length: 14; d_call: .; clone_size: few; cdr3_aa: CASSQTTSTDTQYF; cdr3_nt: TGTGCCAGCAGCCAGACAACTAGCACAGATACGCAGTATTTT
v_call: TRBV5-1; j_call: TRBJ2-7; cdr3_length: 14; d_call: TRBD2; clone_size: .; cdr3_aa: CASSPGGTSGFLSF; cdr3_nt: TGCGCCAGCAGCCCCGGTGGGACTAGCGGCTTCCTGAGCTTC
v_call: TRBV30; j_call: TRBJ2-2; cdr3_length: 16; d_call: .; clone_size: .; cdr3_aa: CAWIPGGRKNTGELFF; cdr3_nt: TGTGCCTGGATCCCCGGAGGGCGGAAAAACACCGGGGAGCTGTTTTTT
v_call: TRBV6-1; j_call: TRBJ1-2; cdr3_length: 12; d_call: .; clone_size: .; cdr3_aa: CASSDRNYGYTF; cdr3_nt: TGTGCCAGCAGTGACAGGAACTATGGCTACACCTTC
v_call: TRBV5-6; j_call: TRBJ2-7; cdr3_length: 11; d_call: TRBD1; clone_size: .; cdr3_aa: CASSRQGALSF; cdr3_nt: TGTGCCAGCAGCAGACAGGGGGCGTTAAGCTTC
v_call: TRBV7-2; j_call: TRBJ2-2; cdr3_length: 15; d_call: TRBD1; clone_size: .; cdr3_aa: CASSSGQGATGELFF; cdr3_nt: TGTGCCAGCAGCTCTGGACAGGGGGCAACCGGGGAGCTGTTTTTT